This T cell receptor (beta chain) comes out of a study of T cells in localized non-small cell lung cancer. The table lists this clone with a few counts. The antigen is not known. Sequencing was performed with immunoSEQ multiplex PCR; in TCRdb, only in-frame clones are kept and a portion is missing. The data contain over 900 clones, 17% of them singletons. Trimming pared 7 bases from V and 1 base from J, leaving 17 bases between. The CDR3 has 15 amino acids. CDR1 MNHGY and CDR2 SAAAGT come from the germline V gene. Overall study findings and caveats: Out of the top 100 tumor clones, a median roughly 50 were seen in adjacent lung.

The sample was lung tumor tissue, taken before any cancer treatment. This TCR was recovered from a female donor aged 60 or older with stage I squamous cell lung carcinoma. This chain links TRBV6-8 with TRBJ2-7, with D tentatively TRBD2 (6 bases). CDR3 nucleotide sequence: TGTGCCAGCACCGGACGGGACTCGGGGTCCTACGAGCAGTACTTC. Its translation: CASTGRDSGSYEQYF.